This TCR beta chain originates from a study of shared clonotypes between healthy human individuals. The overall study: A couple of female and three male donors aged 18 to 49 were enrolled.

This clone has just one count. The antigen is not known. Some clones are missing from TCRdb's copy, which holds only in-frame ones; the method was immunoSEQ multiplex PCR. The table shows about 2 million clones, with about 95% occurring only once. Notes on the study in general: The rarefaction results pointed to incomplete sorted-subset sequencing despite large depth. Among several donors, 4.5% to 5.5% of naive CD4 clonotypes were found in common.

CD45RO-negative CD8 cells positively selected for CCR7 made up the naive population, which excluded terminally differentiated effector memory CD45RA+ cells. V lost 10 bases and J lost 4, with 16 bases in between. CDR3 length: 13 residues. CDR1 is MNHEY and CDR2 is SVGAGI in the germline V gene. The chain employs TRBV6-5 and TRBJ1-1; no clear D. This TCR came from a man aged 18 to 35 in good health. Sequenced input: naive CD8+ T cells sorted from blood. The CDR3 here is CATGRARATEAFF. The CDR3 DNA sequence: TGTGCCACCGGGAGGGCGAGGGCCACTGAAGCTTTCTTT.